The 8 T cell receptor beta chains presented below share a single source sample, sequenced in a study of cytomegalovirus exposure and HLA in healthy donors. Primers for the PCR totalled 60 Vbeta and 13 Jbeta. Some clones are missing from TCRdb's copy, which holds only in-frame ones; the method was immunoSEQ multiplex PCR. Of approximately 100,000 clones in the sample, approximately 85% are singletons; the top ten hold around 3.9%. The sequenced sample consisted of PBMCs. All receptors derive from a man younger than 40 in good health and CMV-seronegative.

The rearrangement joins TRBV11-2 to TRBJ2-1; tentative D call: TRBD2 (6 bases). Germline-derived CDR1 and CDR2 are SGHAT and FQNNGV. Trimming stripped 4 bases from V and 10 bases from J, with 14 bases between. CDR3 length: 13 amino acids. The CDR3 loop is CASSSQTGGEQFF. In DNA, the CDR3 is TGTGCCAGCAGCTCCCAGACTGGGGGGGAGCAGTTCTTC.

The rearrangement links TRBV27 to TRBJ1-5; D remains ambiguous. This CDR3 spans 13 amino acids. Looked up from germline, CDR1 is MNHEY and CDR2 is SMNVEV (reference sequence). Trimming left V 5 bases short and J 4 bases short, with 9 bases between. DNA for the CDR3: TGTGCCAGCAGTCTAACGAGGAATCAGCCCCAGCATTTT. Protein: CASSLTRNQPQHF.

J is TRBJ2-6 and V is TRBV27, with a tentative D call TRBD1 (6 bases). Germline V gene data show CDR1 as MNHEY and CDR2 as SMNVEV (reference sequence). The CDR3 runs to 18 residues. The ends were cut back, 8 bases at V and 0 bases at J, with 20 bases in the middle. The CDR3 spells CASGPRDIPLSGANVLTF. CDR3 sequence (DNA): TGTGCCAGCGGGCCCCGGGACATTCCCCTCTCTGGGGCCAACGTCCTGACTTTC.

This chain uses TRBV29-1 with TRBJ1-2; TRBD1 agrees at 10 bases. The CDR3 consists of 13 residues. Trimming took 7 bases from V and 6 from J; bases not matched to a gene: 8. CDR1 is SQVTM and CDR2 is ANQGSEA in the germline V gene. The CDR3 nucleotides are TGCAGCGCTGACCGGGACAGGGGTAATGGCTACACCTTC. Residues: CSADRDRGNGYTF.

The rearrangement joins TRBV28 to TRBJ1-2, with a possible D match to TRBD1 (5 bases). CDR1 is MDHEN, CDR2 SYDVKM, per germline. CDR3 size: 16 residues. The V end was cut by 5 bases, the J end by 4 bases, with 20 bases between. CDR3 sequence (DNA): TGTGCCAGCAGTGCGAGCGGGGGGGAGTTGATCTATGGCTACACCTTC. Translating it yields CASSASGGELIYGYTF.

The chain recombines TRBV10-3 with TRBJ2-5, with a possible D match to TRBD2 (5 bases). The CDR3 is made up of 14 amino acids. Trimming shortened V by 3 bases and J by 3 bases, and 11 bases separated the two germline ends. Germline CDR1 and CDR2: ENHRY and SYGVKD. The CDR3 loop reads CAISELPGKETQYF. CDR3 DNA sequence: TGTGCCATCAGTGAACTGCCGGGGAAAGAGACCCAGTACTTC.

The rearrangement joins TRBV28 to TRBJ2-2; 9 bases map to TRBD2. CDR3 length: 15 residues. V trimming: 7 bases; J trimming: 2 bases; junction bases outside the gene matches: 5. CDR1 is MDHEN, CDR2 SYDVKM, per germline. The CDR3 is CASTSGTVNTGELFF. CDR3 sequence (DNA): TGTGCCAGCACTAGCGGGACAGTCAACACCGGGGAGCTGTTTTTT.

This sequence joins TRBV28 and TRBJ2-1; D call uncertain. Deletions cut 7 bases from V and 3 bases from J, with 4 bases between. CDR3 length: 11 amino acids. The germline V gene encodes CDR1 MDHEN and CDR2 SYDVKM. In DNA, the CDR3 is TGTGCCAGCACAAACTACAATGAGCAGTTCTTC. This codes for CASTNYNEQFF.